This T cell receptor beta chain was recovered during a study of T cell responses to AZD1222 COVID-19 vaccine. There are 15 residues in the CDR3. CDR1 MDHEN and CDR2 SYDVKM come from the germline V gene. V was shortened by 8 bases and J by 1 base, with 14 bases between the two germline ends. In the case of this clone: The target antigen is unknown.

Analysis merged second doses at about 4 or about 12 weeks. Findings of the study overall: The repertoires were collected only after the peak T cell response. Donors in the cohort were predominantly white British and more often female, and clonal diversity was possibly underestimated. Spike-specific TCR breadth and depth rose after two AZD1222 doses.

The method was immunoSEQ multiplex PCR; TCRdb's version includes in-frame clones alone and lacks a portion of them. Of fewer than 130,000 clones listed, around nine tenths are singletons. The clonotype comes from an adult who received the AZD1222 COVID-19 vaccine. The sample consisted of peripheral blood, taken 28 days after the second AZD1222 dose. The rearrangement joins TRBV28 to TRBJ2-2; D gene unclear. The CDR3 loop is CASETWTENTGELFF. Here the CDR3 DNA reads TGTGCCAGCGAGACTTGGACGGAGAACACCGGGGAGCTGTTTTTT.